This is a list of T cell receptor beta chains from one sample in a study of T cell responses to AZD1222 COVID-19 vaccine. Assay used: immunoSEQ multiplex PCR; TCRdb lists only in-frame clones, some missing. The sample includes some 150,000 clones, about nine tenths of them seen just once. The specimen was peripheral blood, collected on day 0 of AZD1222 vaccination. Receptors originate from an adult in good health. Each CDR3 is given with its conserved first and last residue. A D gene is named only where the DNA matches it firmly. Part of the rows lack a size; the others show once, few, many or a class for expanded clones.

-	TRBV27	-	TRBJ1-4	TGTGCCAGCAGTTTAAGGAACGGGGGCACTAATGAAAAACTGTTTTTT	CASSLRNGGTNEKLFF
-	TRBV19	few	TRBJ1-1	TGTGCCAGTAGTAGTAGTGACCGGGGGGCGCGGACTGAAGCTTTCTTT	CASSSSDRGARTEAFF
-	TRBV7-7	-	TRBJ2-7	TGTGCTAGCAGCCCAAGTCGCGGGCCCTCCTACGAGCAGTACTTC	CASSPSRGPSYEQYF
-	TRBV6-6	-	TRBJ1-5	TGTGCCAGCAGTTACGGGGTTGGGGGCAATCAGCCCCAGCATTTT	CASSYGVGGNQPQHF
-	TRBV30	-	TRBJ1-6	TGTGCCTGGAGTGGTAGGGGGGAAAATTCACCCCTCCACTTT	CAWSGRGENSPLHF
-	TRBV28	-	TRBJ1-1	TGTGCCAGCAGTTTATTGGGTAAGAACACTGAAGCTTTCTTT	CASSLLGKNTEAFF
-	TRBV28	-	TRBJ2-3	TGTGCCAGCGCACCAGCGGCCCTCACCGATACGCAGTATTTT	CASAPAALTDTQYF
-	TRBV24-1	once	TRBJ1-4	TGTGCCACCAGTGACCCTGGCAGCGGGGTAACTAATGAAAAACTGTTTTTT	CATSDPGSGVTNEKLFF
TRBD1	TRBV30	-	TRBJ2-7	TGTGCCTGGAGCGTCCGGGACAGGACCTACGAGCAGTACTTC	CAWSVRDRTYEQYF
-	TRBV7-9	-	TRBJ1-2	TGTGCCAGCAGCCTCGGGGGGAAGGATGGCTACACCTTC	CASSLGGKDGYTF
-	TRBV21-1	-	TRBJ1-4	TGTGCCAGCAGCAACCCCGGGACAGGGTACGAAAAACTGTTTTTT	CASSNPGTGYEKLFF
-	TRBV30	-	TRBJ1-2	TGTGCCTGGAGTGAGGGGATTGGCTACACCTTC	CAWSEGIGYTF
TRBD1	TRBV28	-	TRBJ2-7	TGTGCCAGCAGTGTGACCGGGACAGGGAAGTACGAGCAGTACTTC	CASSVTGTGKYEQYF
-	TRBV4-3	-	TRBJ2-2	TGCGCCAGCAGCCAGGCTCCAAGGGGACAAACCGGGGAGCTGTTTTTT	CASSQAPRGQTGELFF
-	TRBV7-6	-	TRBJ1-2	TGTGCCAGCAGCCTCCAAGCTGGGGGTAACTATGGCTACACCTTC	CASSLQAGGNYGYTF
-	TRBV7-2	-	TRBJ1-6	TGTGCCAGCAGCCCCACAGATTCACCCCTCCACTTT	CASSPTDSPLHF
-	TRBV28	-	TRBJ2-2	TGTGCCAGCAGTTTATGGGGTAGCGGGAACACCGGGGAGCTGTTTTTT	CASSLWGSGNTGELFF
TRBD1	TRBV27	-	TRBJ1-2	TGTGCCAGCAGTCAAGGTCGGACAGGGATCGTCACCTTC	CASSQGRTGIVTF
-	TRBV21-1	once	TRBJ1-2	TGTGCCAGCAGCAAGGAGAGACAGGGGGAACTATTCTATGGCTACACCTTC	CASSKERQGELFYGYTF
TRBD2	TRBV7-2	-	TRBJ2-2	TGTGCCAGCAGCCCACCCGGACTAGCGGGGACCACCGGGGAGCTGTTTTTT	CASSPPGLAGTTGELFF
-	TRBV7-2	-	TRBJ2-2	TGTGCCAGCAGTTGGGAGCAGACGAACACCGGGGAGCTGTTTTTT	CASSWEQTNTGELFF
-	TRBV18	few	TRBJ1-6	TGTGCCAGCTCACGGGGGTCAGATGTTGGATCACCCCTCCACTTT	CASSRGSDVGSPLHF
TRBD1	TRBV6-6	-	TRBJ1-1	TGTGCCAGCAGCAGACAGGGGGTGGCTGAAGCTTTCTTT	CASSRQGVAEAFF
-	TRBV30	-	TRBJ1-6	TGTGCCTGGAGTGTATTACATAATAATTCACCCCTCCACTTT	CAWSVLHNNSPLHF
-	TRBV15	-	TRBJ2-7	TGTGCCACCAGCAGAGTTAGCGCCACCTACGAGCAGTACTTC	CATSRVSATYEQYF
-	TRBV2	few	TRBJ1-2	TGTGCCAGCAGCGAGGGCAGGGCCATTGTACATGGCTACACCTTC	CASSEGRAIVHGYTF
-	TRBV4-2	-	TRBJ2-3	TGTGCCAGCAGCCAAGCCTTCGGCACCACAGATACGCAGTATTTT	CASSQAFGTTDTQYF
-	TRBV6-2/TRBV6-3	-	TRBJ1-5	TGTGCCAGCAGTTTCAGGGGCTCGGGCAATCAGCCCCAGCATTTT	CASSFRGSGNQPQHF
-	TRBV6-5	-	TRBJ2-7	TGTGCCAGCAGTTACTCGATTCGACCTCCGGGGGAGCAGTACTTC	CASSYSIRPPGEQYF
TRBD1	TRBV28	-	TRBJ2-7	TGTGCCAGCAGTGCGTACAGGGGTAAAGACGAGCAGTACTTC	CASSAYRGKDEQYF
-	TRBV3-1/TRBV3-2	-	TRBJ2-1	TGTGCCAGCAGCCAAGTCAGGGATGAGCAGTTCTTC	CASSQVRDEQFF
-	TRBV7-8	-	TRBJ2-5	TGTGCCAGCAGCTTAGGGACGGTCCAAGAGACCCAGTACTTC	CASSLGTVQETQYF
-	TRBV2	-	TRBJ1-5	TGTGCCAGCAGTGTCGGGGGCGGCAATCAGCCCCAGCATTTT	CASSVGGGNQPQHF
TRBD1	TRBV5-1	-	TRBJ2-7	TGCGCCAGCAGCTTTAGACAGGGGGGGTACGAGCAGTACTTC	CASSFRQGGYEQYF
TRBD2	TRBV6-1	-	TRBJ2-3	TGTGCCAGCAACCGGGGGGGAAGCACAGATACGCAGTATTTT	CASNRGGSTDTQYF
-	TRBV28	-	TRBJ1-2	TGTGCCAGCAGTTTATTTGTGGTGGGACAAGACTATGGCTACACCTTC	CASSLFVVGQDYGYTF
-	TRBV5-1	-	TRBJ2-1	TGCGCCAGCAGCTTAACTGGGTCCCACAATGAGCAGTTCTTC	CASSLTGSHNEQFF
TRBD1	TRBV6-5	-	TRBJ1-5	TGTGCCAGCAGTTTAAACCCGGGACAGGGTAATCAGCCCCAGCATTTT	CASSLNPGQGNQPQHF
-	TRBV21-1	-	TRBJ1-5	TGTGCCAGCAGCAATCGGGGCCTCAGGGGGCGGGATCAGCCCCAGCATTTT	CASSNRGLRGRDQPQHF
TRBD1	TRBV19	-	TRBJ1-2	TGTGCCAGTACCAGGGACAGGGACGGTTATGGCTACACCTTC	CASTRDRDGYGYTF
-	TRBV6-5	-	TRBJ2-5	TGTGCCAGCAGTTACCAAGGGGGGGCCTCCGAGACCCAGTACTTC	CASSYQGGASETQYF
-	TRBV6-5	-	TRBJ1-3	TGTGCCAGCAGCAGAGAGGCCTCTGGAAACACCATATATTTT	CASSREASGNTIYF
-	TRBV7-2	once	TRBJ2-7	TGTGCCAGCAGCTTAGTTCCGCAGACCTACGAGCAGTACTTC	CASSLVPQTYEQYF
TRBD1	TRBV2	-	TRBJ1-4	TGTGCCAGCAGACCGACGGGGACAGGGGGCCGAAAAAAACTGTTTTTT	CASRPTGTGGRKKLFF
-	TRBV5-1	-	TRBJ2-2	TGCGCCAGCAGCTTGTGGGAAAGCGGGGAGCTGTTTTTT	CASSLWESGELFF
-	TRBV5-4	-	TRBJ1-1	TGTGCCAGCAGCCCGGGACTCAGGGGTGACACTGAAGCTTTCTTT	CASSPGLRGDTEAFF
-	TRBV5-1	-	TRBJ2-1	TGCGCCAGCAGCTTGGGTGTCGCGAGCTCCTACAATGAGCAGTTCTTC	CASSLGVASSYNEQFF
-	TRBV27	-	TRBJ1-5	TGTGCCAGCCGGGGGGTGGGGCCTTATCAGCCCCAGCATTTT	CASRGVGPYQPQHF
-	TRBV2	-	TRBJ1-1	TGTGCCAGCAGACGGGCGACTGAAGCTTTCTTT	CASRRATEAFF
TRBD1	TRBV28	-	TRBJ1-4	TGTGCCAGCAGTTTAGGGGGGACAGGCAATGAAAAACTGTTTTTT	CASSLGGTGNEKLFF
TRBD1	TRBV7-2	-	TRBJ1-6	TGTGCCAGCAGCTTAGAGGGGACAGCTAATTCACCCCTCCACTTT	CASSLEGTANSPLHF
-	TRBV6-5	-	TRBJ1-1	TGTGCCAGCAGTTACTCTGCACTCCTCCGGCGCACTGAAGCTTTCTTT	CASSYSALLRRTEAFF
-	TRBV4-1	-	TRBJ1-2	TGCGCCAGCAGCCAAGAATTGGGACTAGGCCTTAACTATGGCTACACCTTC	CASSQELGLGLNYGYTF